These 25 T cell receptor beta chains originate from one sample sequenced in a study of radiotherapy plus CTLA-4 blockade in lung cancer. Produced via immunoSEQ multiplex PCR; TCRdb's table is partial and in-frame only. This sample has tens of thousands of clones, with roughly 86% found just once. The sequencing here drew on peripheral blood, taken from a patient treated with radiotherapy plus ipilimumab. The receptors here all came from a human donor with non-small cell lung cancer that progressed on radiotherapy plus ipilimumab.

J is TRBJ2-7 and V is TRBV19; 8 nucleotides agree with TRBD1. The V gene end was trimmed by 2 bases and the J gene end by 1 base; junction bases not matched to a gene: 13. CDR1 is LNHDA and CDR2 is SQIVND in the germline V gene (reference sequence). This CDR3 has 18 residues. The DNA for the CDR3 is TGTGCCAGTAGTATAACGGGCATTCAGGGGGCGCGGTCCTACGAGCAGTACTTC. Translated, it gives CASSITGIQGARSYEQYF.

This chain links TRBV7-6 with TRBJ2-7; D gene uncertain. The CDR3 consists of 14 residues. V lost 1 base and J 2 bases, leaving 9 bases between the germline ends. CDR1 SGHVS and CDR2 FNYEAQ come from the germline V gene. The CDR3 nucleotides are TGTGCCAGCAGCTTAGAGCCGATTGCCTACGAGCAGTACTTC. Encoded protein: CASSLEPIAYEQYF.

The chain joins TRBV10-3 to TRBJ2-7, with D uncertain. V lost 3 bases and J 5 bases, leaving 11 bases between the germline ends. The length of the CDR3 is 13 residues. In germline, CDR1 is ENHRY, CDR2 SYGVKD. DNA for the CDR3: TGTGCCATCAGTGAAAAAGGGATCGACGAGCAGTACTTC. This sequence encodes CAISEKGIDEQYF.

The chain joins TRBV7-8 to TRBJ2-1; no clear D. Trimming stripped 0 bases from V and 4 bases from J, with 10 bases between. CDR3 length: 15 residues. Germline CDR1 and CDR2: SGHVS and FQNEAQ. The CDR3 DNA sequence: TGTGCCAGCAGCTTAGCCCTCGGTCCGTACAATGAGCAGTTCTTC. Its protein is CASSLALGPYNEQFF. Full variable domain (outside the CDR3, taken from reference TRBV7-8 and TRBJ2-1): GAGVSQSPRYKVAKRGQDVALRCDPISGHVSLFWYQQALGQGPEFLTYFQNEAQLDKSGLPSDRFFAERPEGSVSTLKIQRTQQEDSAVYLCASSLALGPYNEQFFGPGTRLTVL.

This chain joins TRBV7-6 and TRBJ1-2; D is uncertain. Trimming cost V 2 bases and J 4 bases, with 11 bases left between them. Germline V gene data show CDR1 as SGHVS and CDR2 as FNYEAQ. The CDR3 runs 14 residues. For the CDR3, the DNA is TGTGCCAGCAGCTTAAACGACCGCATCTATGGCTACACCTTC. This gives the protein CASSLNDRIYGYTF.

The CDR3 DNA is TGTGCCAGCAGCTTCCAGGAGCCGTCCTACGAGCAGTACTTC. Its translation: CASSFQEPSYEQYF. The chain is built from TRBV7-2 and TRBJ2-5; D not certain. The DNA end is a closer match to TRBJ2-7, so the J assignment may be wrong. There are 14 residues in the CDR3. Germline loops: CDR1 SGHTA, CDR2 FQGNSA.

The chain couples TRBV7-5 to TRBJ2-5. TRBV7-5 is marked as a pseudogene. The CDR3 covers 14 residues. Written as DNA, the CDR3 is TGTGCCAGAAGCAGTAAACAGCGGCTCAGGGCCCAGTACTTC. Residues: CARSSKQRLRAQYF.

The chain has TRBV6-5 and TRBJ2-3; 7 nucleotides agree with TRBD1. Germline assignment: CDR1 MNHEY and CDR2 SVGAGI. J gave up 3 bases and V 4 bases, and 7 bases lay outside the gene matches. The length of the CDR3 is 15 residues. The DNA for the CDR3 is TGTGCCAGCAGTTCCGGGACAGACGGGACAGATACGCAGTATTTT. The encoded protein is CASSSGTDGTDTQYF.

This clone was counted only a few times. The chain links TRBV5-1 to TRBJ2-5; 9 positions agree with TRBD2. CDR3 length: 16 amino acids. Germline lookup yields CDR1 SGHRS and CDR2 YFSETQ. The V gene end was trimmed by 1 base and the J gene end by 5 bases; junction bases not matched to a gene: 9. The CDR3 here is CASSLFSGRLGETQYF. The CDR3 DNA follows: TGCGCCAGCAGCTTGTTTAGCGGGAGACTTGGGGAGACCCAGTACTTC.

This chain connects TRBV7-9 to TRBJ2-3, with D maybe TRBD2 (5 bases). Germline-derived CDR1 and CDR2 are SEHNR and FQNEAQ (reference sequence). Between the trimmed V and J ends, which lost 5 bases and 4 bases, there was a span of 16 bases. The CDR3 is made up of 15 amino acids. DNA of the CDR3: TGTGCCAGCAGCGACTCAACGGGGATTGCAGATACGCAGTATTTT. Amino acid sequence: CASSDSTGIADTQYF.

V usage is TRBV10-3 and J usage is TRBJ2-7; D might be TRBD1 (5 bases). The V gene lost 6 bases and the J gene lost 3 bases, with 12 bases spanning the gap. The CDR3 sequence is 13 residues long. From germline, CDR1 is ENHRY and CDR2 SYGVKD. The chain's CDR3 is CAIRQGGDYEQYF. Written as DNA, the CDR3 is TGTGCCATCAGGCAGGGTGGGGACTACGAGCAGTACTTC.

V and J are TRBV15 and TRBJ2-7, with 11 bases aligning to TRBD2. This CDR3 has 15 amino acids. Germline V CDR1 and CDR2: LNHNV, YYDKDF (reference sequence). Germline trimming cut 4 bases from V and 3 bases from J; bases unmatched to any gene: 5. The chain's CDR3 is CATSTRTSGFYEQYF. DNA for the CDR3: TGTGCCACCAGCACTCGGACTAGCGGGTTCTACGAGCAGTACTTC.

This clone was recorded once. V gene TRBV7-9 combines with J gene TRBJ1-1, with a possible D match to TRBD1 (5 bases). Trimming left V 5 bases short and J 5 bases short, with 15 bases between. The CDR3 is 14 residues long. In germline, CDR1 is SEHNR, CDR2 FQNEAQ (reference sequence). CDR3 in DNA: TGTGCCAGCAGCCCACCCCCGGGGCGGACTGAAGCTTTCTTT. It encodes CASSPPPGRTEAFF. Full variable domain (missing parts from reference TRBV7-9 and TRBJ1-1): DTGVSQNPRHKITKRGQNVTFRCDPISEHNRLYWYRQTLGQGPEFLTYFQNEAQLEKSRLLSDRFSAERPKGSFSTLEIQRTEQGDSAMYLCASSPPPGRTEAFFGQGTRLTVV.

The chain uses TRBV28 and TRBJ1-2; 10 positions agree with TRBD1. There are 18 residues in the CDR3. The V and J ends lost 4 bases and 9 bases, in that order; junction bases with no gene match: 20. Germline CDR1 MDHEN, CDR2 SYDVKM. CDR3 coding DNA: TGTGCCAGCAGTTCCCCCGACCTCAAGACAGGGGGCGTACGCCGCTACACCTTC. Translation: CASSSPDLKTGGVRRYTF.

Here the CDR3 DNA reads TGTGCCACGGCGGCTGTGGATGAGCAGTTCTTC. This gives the protein CATAAVDEQFF. The gene calls are TRBV6-1 and TRBJ2-1; D not resolved. The CDR3 runs to 11 residues. V lost 10 bases to trimming and J lost 8 bases, with 12 bases between them. Germline V gene sequence: CDR1 MNHNS, CDR2 SASEGT.

The chain carries TRBV12-5 and TRBJ1-2; weak D call: TRBD1 (5 bases). V shed 2 bases and J shed 4 bases, with 14 bases lying between them. Germline V CDR1 and CDR2: LGHNT, FRNRAP. The CDR3 runs 15 residues. The DNA of the CDR3 is TGTGCTAGTGGTTTGTACCAACGGGGGGTCTATGGCTACACCTTC. This translates into CASGLYQRGVYGYTF.

This chain joins TRBV5-8 and TRBJ1-2; tentative D call: TRBD1 (5 bases). The CDR3 contains 14 residues. The V end was cut by 6 bases, the J end by 1 base, with 13 bases between. Germline CDR1 and CDR2: SGHTS and YDEGEE. The CDR3, as DNA: TGTGCCAGCACCGGAGGGGCGATTAACTATGGCTACACCTTC. The encoded protein is CASTGGAINYGYTF.

This clone was observed a single time. The chain links TRBV21-1 to TRBJ1-6. TRBV21-1 is a pseudogene locus. The CDR3 contains 17 residues. CDR3 residues: CASSKESGTVYNSPLHF. The DNA of the CDR3 is TGTGCCAGCAGCAAAGAGTCAGGGACGGTATATAATTCACCCCTCCACTTT.

The chain combines TRBV30 with TRBJ2-5; D is ambiguous. This CDR3 has 13 amino acids. V was trimmed by 1 base and J by 4 bases, leaving 10 bases between them. Germline values: CDR1 GTSNPN, CDR2 SVGIG (reference sequence). The CDR3 nucleotides read TGTGCCTGGAGTGCGGCCTTGACAGAGACCCAGTACTTC. This translates into CAWSAALTETQYF.

V is TRBV7-2 and J is TRBJ2-1; no firm D call. The CDR3 sequence is 11 residues long. Germline V lookup: CDR1 SGHTA, CDR2 FQGNSA. V was pared by 1 base and J by 10 bases, with 5 bases between. CDR3 in amino acids: CASSLVKEQFF. The CDR3 coding sequence is TGTGCCAGCAGCTTAGTGAAAGAGCAGTTCTTC.

The genes are TRBV28 and TRBJ1-1; D is unresolved. The CDR3 totals 13 residues. Between the trimmed V and J ends, which lost 6 bases and 0 bases, there was a span of 8 bases. CDR1 is MDHEN, CDR2 SYDVKM, per germline. The DNA for the CDR3 is TGTGCCAGCAGGACCACAGTGAACACTGAAGCTTTCTTT. Residues: CASRTTVNTEAFF.

This chain joins TRBV5-1 and TRBJ1-6; 9 bases align to TRBD1. The V gene end was trimmed by 2 bases and the J gene end by 7 bases; junction bases not matched to a gene: 4. The CDR3 has 15 amino acids. Germline V gene lookup returns CDR1 SGHRS and CDR2 YFSETQ. The CDR3 spells CASSLAGTGNSPLHF. DNA for the CDR3: TGCGCCAGCAGCTTAGCGGGGACAGGGAATTCACCCCTCCACTTT.

The chain employs TRBV7-8 and TRBJ1-2, with 7 bases fitting TRBD1. This CDR3 spans 12 amino acids. CDR1 and CDR2 from the germline V gene are SGHVS and FQNEAQ. The V gene end was trimmed by 1 base and the J gene end by 13 bases; junction bases not matched to a gene: 6. CDR3 nucleotides: TGTGCCAGCAGCTTAGTAAGGGGGCCCAGCACCTTC. The encoded protein is CASSLVRGPSTF.

This chain connects TRBV7-3 to TRBJ2-2, with D perhaps being TRBD1 or TRBD2 (5 bases each). Germline CDR1 is SGHTA and CDR2 is FQGTGA. V lost 4 bases and J lost 4, with 22 bases in between. The CDR3 is made up of 18 amino acids. The CDR3 DNA sequence: TGTGCCAGCAGCTCCGGGCCCTCCGGGGCCGCCGGCACCGGGGAGCTGTTTTTT. This codes for CASSSGPSGAAGTGELFF.

The gene calls are TRBV6-5 and TRBJ2-7; D is possibly TRBD1 (6 bases). The CDR3 is 14 residues long. Looked up from germline, CDR1 is MNHEY and CDR2 is SVGAGI. V was clipped by 6 bases and J by 1 base, with 13 bases between them. CDR3 sequence (DNA): TGTGCCAGCAGCATCTCAGGGGTATCCTACGAGCAGTACTTC. Its translation: CASSISGVSYEQYF.